This TCR beta chain appears in the sequencing data of a study of CD8 T cells in Susac syndrome. Trimming removed 1 base from V and 8 bases from J; junction bases left unmatched: 6. CDR1 and CDR2 (germline): SGHDN, FVKESK. CDR3 length equals 14 residues. Random hexamers primed reverse transcription of 0.5 to 1 ug RNA. The TCR beta CDR3 was amplified by immunoSEQ multiplex PCR across 54 Vbeta, 13 Jbeta. TCRdb re-called the immunoSEQ multiplex PCR reads with MiXCR, one entry per CDR3 protein. The sample has 300,000 or so distinct CDR3 sequences, under 95% seen once. Peripheral blood CD8+ and CD4+ T cells were profiled by TCR beta sequencing. TEMRA cells were enriched by FACS, and CD4+ and CD8+ T cells were negatively isolated.

The V call is TRBV14, the J call TRBJ1-1, with 8 positions matching TRBD1. The sample consisted of CD4+ T cells from PBMCs. The TCR was taken from a human donor with multiple sclerosis. The CDR3 region has the DNA TGTGCCAGCAGCCAAGGGGACAGGAGGTGGGAAGCTTTCTTT. Translation gives CASSQGDRRWEAFF.